These 14 T cell receptor beta chains originate from one sample sequenced in a study of vaccination and CD4 T cells after COVID-19. Treatment noted: approximately 10-day PBMC culture with coronavirus spike peptide pools or control peptides (ViraFEST assay). Cultured CD4+ T cell DNA underwent sequencing with the Oncomine TCR Beta short-read assay. Each CDR3 protein gets one entry after TCRdb re-called the PCR reads with MiXCR. Of around 4,800 distinct CDR3 sequences listed, around four fifths are singletons. These receptors have no known antigen. The sample consisted of CD4+ T cells from blood, cultured in vitro. The receptors derive from a human donor who had recovered from COVID-19.

J is TRBJ2-2 and V is TRBV19, with D tentatively TRBD1 (5 bases). V lost 8 bases and J lost 3, with 25 bases in between. The CDR3 is made up of 18 amino acids. The germline V gene encodes CDR1 LNHDA and CDR2 SQIVND (reference sequence). Here the CDR3 DNA reads TGTGCCAGTGGAAGGCGACAGCCCGTGCATGGGGACACCGGGGAGCTGTTTTTT. Translating it yields CASGRRQPVHGDTGELFF.

This clonotype was detected a few times. The chain carries TRBV15 and TRBJ2-5, with 8 bases identical to TRBD2. Germline trimming cut 0 bases from V and 2 bases from J; bases unmatched to any gene: 5. The CDR3 extends over 16 amino acids. Germline V CDR1 and CDR2: LNHNV, YYDKDF (reference sequence). The CDR3 region has the DNA TGTGCCACCAGCAGAGATCGGGGGGGGACGCAAGAGACCCAGTACTTC. Its translation: CATSRDRGGTQETQYF.

This chain connects TRBV30 to TRBJ2-3; tentatively, D is TRBD1 (5 bases). V was shortened by 2 bases and J by 2 bases, with 14 bases between the two germline ends. This CDR3 spans 15 amino acids. CDR1 is GTSNPN, CDR2 SVGIG, per germline (reference sequence). For the CDR3, the DNA is TGTGCCTGGAGTAATAAGGGGTTGAACACAGATACGCAGTATTTT. This translates into CAWSNKGLNTDTQYF.

The chain employs TRBV20-1 and TRBJ1-1; weak D call: TRBD1 (6 bases). The CDR3 totals 13 residues. The germline V gene encodes CDR1 DFQATT and CDR2 SNEGSKA (reference sequence). Trimming cost V 5 bases and J 1 base, with 11 bases left between them. Here the CDR3 DNA reads TGCAGTGCTCTGCGGGACACGAACACTGAAGCTTTCTTT. Protein sequence: CSALRDTNTEAFF.

The CDR3 sequence is CSVGEWGAFF. The CDR3 bases are TGCAGCGTTGGCGAGTGGGGGGCTTTCTTT. The gene calls are TRBV29-1 and TRBJ1-1, with D maybe TRBD1 (5 bases). This CDR3 region has 10 residues. V was pared by 4 bases and J by 11 bases, with 11 bases between. Germline CDR1 reads SQVTM; CDR2 reads ANQGSEA.

This chain links TRBV2 with TRBJ1-2, with D maybe TRBD1 (5 bases). V lost 0 bases and J lost 7, with 12 bases in between. CDR1 is SNHLY, CDR2 FYNNEI, per germline. This CDR3 is 14 amino acids long. DNA of the CDR3: TGTGCCAGCAGTGAAGCCCCGGGACTCGCTGGCTACACCTTC. Protein sequence: CASSEAPGLAGYTF.

The V call is TRBV27, the J call TRBJ1-5; 7 nucleotides line up with TRBD1. Losses at the gene ends were 5 bases for V and 7 bases for J; bases not matched to a gene: 11. The V gene's germline CDR1 is MNHEY and CDR2 SMNVEV (reference sequence). This CDR3 comprises 15 residues. CDR3 bases: TGTGCCAGCAGTCTTAGACAGGGCTTCCTCCAGCCCCAGCATTTT. Its translation: CASSLRQGFLQPQHF.

This clonotype was detected only a few times. This rearrangement joins TRBV9 to TRBJ2-7; D unclear. Trimming stripped 4 bases from V and 2 bases from J, with 4 bases between. The CDR3 consists of 11 residues. In germline, CDR1 is SGDLS, CDR2 YYNGEE. The CDR3 here is CASSPTYEQYF. CDR3 coding DNA: TGTGCCAGCAGCCCTACCTACGAGCAGTACTTC.

CDR3 amino acids: CASSYYSDRMNTEAFF. The DNA for the CDR3 is TGTGCCAGCAGTTACTACTCCGACAGGATGAACACTGAAGCTTTCTTT. The chain is built from TRBV6-5 and TRBJ1-1; D might be TRBD1 (6 bases). The germline V gene encodes CDR1 MNHEY and CDR2 SVGAGI. V dropped 1 base and J dropped 0 bases, with 12 bases sitting between them. There are 16 residues in the CDR3.

The chain carries TRBV10-3 and TRBJ1-2; 8 bases map to TRBD1. The CDR3 totals 12 residues. Germline V gene data show CDR1 as ENHRY and CDR2 as SYGVKD. After removal of 8 bases from V and 4 bases from J, the junction contained 3 bases not matched to a gene. The CDR3 DNA sequence: TGTGCCATCTCAGGGGGCTCCTATGGCTACACCTTC. Its protein is CAISGGSYGYTF.

A few counts support this clonotype. The rearrangement uses TRBV7-9 and TRBJ1-2; D not certain. The CDR3 has 13 residues. The V end lost 4 bases, the J end lost 4 bases, and 10 bases lay between the germline ends. Per the germline V gene, CDR1 is SEHNR and CDR2 is FQNEAQ (reference sequence). CDR3 nucleotide sequence: TGTGCCAGCAGCTGGACCAAGGCCTATGGCTACACCTTC. Translation gives CASSWTKAYGYTF.

This sequence joins TRBV28 and TRBJ2-7; D gene unclear. This CDR3 contains 13 residues. Between the trimmed V and J ends, which lost 4 bases and 1 base, there was a span of 8 bases. CDR1 is MDHEN and CDR2 is SYDVKM in the germline V gene. CDR3 DNA sequence: TGTGCCAGCAGTTCCGTCCCTTCCTACGAGCAGTACTTC. Translated: CASSSVPSYEQYF.

This clonotype is labeled medium-sized. J is TRBJ2-2 and V is TRBV12-3 or TRBV12-4, with 8 bases identical to TRBD2. Trimming at V came to 4 bases and at J to 11 bases, leaving 9 bases not matched to a gene. CDR3 length equals 14 residues. This CDR3 is CASSSSSGLSELFF. The DNA for the CDR3 is TGTGCCAGCAGTTCGTCTAGCGGGTTAAGTGAGCTGTTTTTT.

The J gene is TRBJ2-2, the V gene TRBV6-5; TRBD2 matches at 9 bases. Unmatched junction bases numbered 2, after V lost 0 bases and J lost 0 bases. Germline V gene lookup returns CDR1 MNHEY and CDR2 SVGAGI. The CDR3 is 17 amino acids. The CDR3 region is CASSYSRTSANTGELFF. The CDR3 coding sequence is TGTGCCAGCAGTTACTCCCGGACTAGCGCGAACACCGGGGAGCTGTTTTTT.